The rows below give T cell receptor beta chains drawn from one sample of a study of blood T cell repertoires in COVID-19. Using immunoSEQ multiplex PCR, the repertoire was profiled, and TCRdb retains in-frame clones only, with some absent. Here the sample spans 150,000 or so clones, about four fifths being singletons. The sequencing sample was made of PBMCs or T cells enriched from blood (not recorded which). These receptors were collected from a woman in her sixties or seventies who had recovered from COVID-19. The CDR3 runs from the conserved cysteine through the conserved F or W. D genes are given only for firm matches. Size values are once, few and many counts, or a class for expanded clones, and some rows have none.

abundance: .; j_gene: TRBJ2-7; v_gene: TRBV6-1; d_gene: TRBD1; CDR3nt: TGTGCCAGCAGTGTCCCTCGGGGGACAGGGGCTGACGAGCAGTACTTC; CDR3aa: CASSVPRGTGADEQYF
abundance: .; j_gene: TRBJ2-3; v_gene: TRBV5-4; d_gene: TRBD2; CDR3nt: TGTGCCAGCAGCCAGGGGGGGACTAGCGGGGGCTCTGGTACGCAGTATTTT; CDR3aa: CASSQGGTSGGSGTQYF
abundance: .; j_gene: TRBJ2-7; v_gene: TRBV6-1; d_gene: TRBD2; CDR3nt: TGTGCCAGCAGTGAGCCCACTAGCGGGGCCTCCTACGAGCAGTACTTC; CDR3aa: CASSEPTSGASYEQYF
abundance: .; j_gene: TRBJ1-4; v_gene: TRBV5-5; d_gene: .; CDR3nt: TGTGCCAGCAGCCCAATAGCAACTAATGAAAAACTGTTTTTT; CDR3aa: CASSPIATNEKLFF
abundance: .; j_gene: TRBJ1-3; v_gene: TRBV29-1; d_gene: .; CDR3nt: TGCAGCGTTGATGGGGAGTCTGGAAACACCATATATTTT; CDR3aa: CSVDGESGNTIYF
abundance: .; j_gene: TRBJ1-1; v_gene: TRBV4-1; d_gene: TRBD1; CDR3nt: TGCGCCAGCAGCCATTCGACAGGGGGGGGCACTGAAGCTTTCTTT; CDR3aa: CASSHSTGGGTEAFF
abundance: .; j_gene: TRBJ2-3; v_gene: TRBV9; d_gene: TRBD2; CDR3nt: TGTGCCAGCAGCGTAGGAGGGAGCGGGGGCACAGATACGCAGTATTTT; CDR3aa: CASSVGGSGGTDTQYF
abundance: .; j_gene: TRBJ2-7; v_gene: TRBV5-4; d_gene: TRBD1; CDR3nt: TGTGCCAGCACCACCGGGCCACAGGGGGGCAACGAGCAGTACTTC; CDR3aa: CASTTGPQGGNEQYF
abundance: .; j_gene: TRBJ1-3; v_gene: TRBV30; d_gene: .; CDR3nt: TGTGCCTGGAGTGGCACCAGGGTAAATGGAAACACCATATATTTT; CDR3aa: CAWSGTRVNGNTIYF
abundance: .; j_gene: TRBJ1-1; v_gene: TRBV10-1; d_gene: .; CDR3nt: TGCGCCAGCAGTGAGTCGCGGACTCGGGCCACTGAAGCTTTCTTT; CDR3aa: CASSESRTRATEAFF
abundance: .; j_gene: TRBJ1-1; v_gene: TRBV27; d_gene: .; CDR3nt: TGTGCCAGCAGTCACCTCGGCGGGGTTCTGAACACTGAAGCTTTCTTT; CDR3aa: CASSHLGGVLNTEAFF
abundance: once; j_gene: TRBJ1-2; v_gene: TRBV5-4; d_gene: .; CDR3nt: TGTGCCAGCAGCACCCAGACAGGTCAGGAGGCATATGGCTACACCTTC; CDR3aa: CASSTQTGQEAYGYTF
abundance: .; j_gene: TRBJ1-1; v_gene: TRBV5-1; d_gene: TRBD1; CDR3nt: TGCGCCAGCAGCTTCGGGACAGGGGGAACTGAAGCTTTCTTT; CDR3aa: CASSFGTGGTEAFF
abundance: .; j_gene: TRBJ1-2; v_gene: TRBV19; d_gene: .; CDR3nt: TGTGCCAGTAGGGGCTTGGAAAACTATGGCTACACCTTC; CDR3aa: CASRGLENYGYTF
abundance: .; j_gene: TRBJ1-1; v_gene: TRBV2; d_gene: TRBD1; CDR3nt: TGTGCCAGCAGCGGGGACAGCCTGAACACTGAAGCTTTCTTT; CDR3aa: CASSGDSLNTEAFF
abundance: many; j_gene: TRBJ2-2; v_gene: TRBV5-4; d_gene: TRBD2; CDR3nt: TGTGCCAGCAGCTTCATATCTGGATTCTCGCGGGGGGGCACCGGGGAGCTGTTTTTT; CDR3aa: CASSFISGFSRGGTGELFF
abundance: .; j_gene: TRBJ1-1; v_gene: TRBV19; d_gene: .; CDR3nt: TGTGCCAGTAGTACCAGGGTCGGCACTGAAGCTTTCTTT; CDR3aa: CASSTRVGTEAFF
abundance: .; j_gene: TRBJ2-7; v_gene: TRBV19; d_gene: TRBD1; CDR3nt: TGTGCCAGTAGTATTGGGGCAGGGGGCTCCTACGAGCAGTACTTC; CDR3aa: CASSIGAGGSYEQYF
abundance: .; j_gene: TRBJ2-2; v_gene: TRBV27; d_gene: .; CDR3nt: TGTGCCAGCTATAACACCGGGGAGCTGTTTTTT; CDR3aa: CASYNTGELFF
abundance: .; j_gene: TRBJ1-2; v_gene: TRBV4-1; d_gene: .; CDR3nt: TGCGCCAGCAGCCGCCTAGGAAGACAGGACTATGGCTACACCTTC; CDR3aa: CASSRLGRQDYGYTF
abundance: .; j_gene: TRBJ2-3; v_gene: TRBV30; d_gene: TRBD2; CDR3nt: TGTGCCTGGCAAGGGGCGGGGGGCACAGATACGCAGTATTTT; CDR3aa: CAWQGAGGTDTQYF
abundance: .; j_gene: TRBJ2-7; v_gene: TRBV30; d_gene: .; CDR3nt: TGTGCCTGGAGATTTATGGGCTCAAACGGCGAGCAGTACTTC; CDR3aa: CAWRFMGSNGEQYF
abundance: once; j_gene: TRBJ2-1; v_gene: TRBV10-3; d_gene: .; CDR3nt: TGTGCCATCGGCTCCAGCTCCTACAATGAGCAGTTCTTC; CDR3aa: CAIGSSSYNEQFF
abundance: .; j_gene: TRBJ2-2; v_gene: TRBV2; d_gene: .; CDR3nt: TGTGCCAGCAGTGCCCAGATTAACACCGGGGAGCTGTTTTTT; CDR3aa: CASSAQINTGELFF
abundance: few; j_gene: TRBJ1-1; v_gene: TRBV10-3; d_gene: TRBD1; CDR3nt: TGTGCCATCAGTGAGTCGGGACAGGCTGAAGCTTTCTTT; CDR3aa: CAISESGQAEAFF
abundance: few; j_gene: TRBJ2-7; v_gene: TRBV7-2; d_gene: TRBD1; CDR3nt: TGTGCCAGCAGCGGGCGACAGGGCATCTCCTACGAGCAGTACTTC; CDR3aa: CASSGRQGISYEQYF
abundance: .; j_gene: TRBJ1-3; v_gene: TRBV6-4; d_gene: .; CDR3nt: TGTGCCAGCTTTGCCAAAACACAGGTGGCTGGAAACACCATATATTTT; CDR3aa: CASFAKTQVAGNTIYF
abundance: .; j_gene: TRBJ2-1; v_gene: TRBV4-1; d_gene: .; CDR3nt: TGCGCCAGCAGCCAAGATTATCTAGGCGGGGTCCACAATGAGCAGTTCTTC; CDR3aa: CASSQDYLGGVHNEQFF
abundance: .; j_gene: TRBJ2-5; v_gene: TRBV6-6; d_gene: TRBD2; CDR3nt: TGTGCCAGCAGTCTTCCCCCGCTAGCGGGGAAGTTTCGGGAGACCCAGTACTTC; CDR3aa: CASSLPPLAGKFRETQYF
abundance: .; j_gene: TRBJ2-1; v_gene: TRBV12-5; d_gene: TRBD1; CDR3nt: TGTGCTAGTGGTTCGGGACAGGTCAACAATGAGCAGTTCTTC; CDR3aa: CASGSGQVNNEQFF
abundance: .; j_gene: TRBJ1-2; v_gene: TRBV2; d_gene: TRBD1; CDR3nt: TGTGCCAGCAGTCTGCTAACAGGGGGCGACTATGGCTACACCTTC; CDR3aa: CASSLLTGGDYGYTF
abundance: .; j_gene: TRBJ2-2; v_gene: TRBV19; d_gene: .; CDR3nt: TGTGCCAGTACCGATGACGGTCGGGGTATGGCCGGGGAGCTGTTTTTT; CDR3aa: CASTDDGRGMAGELFF
abundance: once; j_gene: TRBJ1-2; v_gene: TRBV15; d_gene: .; CDR3nt: TGTGCCACCAGCGGGGACTTTATCGGAGGTTTAAACTATGGCTACACCTTC; CDR3aa: CATSGDFIGGLNYGYTF
abundance: .; j_gene: TRBJ1-3; v_gene: TRBV7-2; d_gene: TRBD1; CDR3nt: TGTGCCAGCAGCCCGACAGGGCTATACTCTGGAAACACCATATATTTT; CDR3aa: CASSPTGLYSGNTIYF
abundance: .; j_gene: TRBJ2-1; v_gene: TRBV6-5; d_gene: TRBD1; CDR3nt: TGTGCCAGCAGCCTCGACAGGGGCTTAGGGGATGAGCAGTTCTTC; CDR3aa: CASSLDRGLGDEQFF
abundance: .; j_gene: TRBJ2-5; v_gene: TRBV6-5; d_gene: .; CDR3nt: TGTGCCAGCAGTTACTCAGGGGCTAGGGAAGAGACCCAGTACTTC; CDR3aa: CASSYSGAREETQYF
abundance: few; j_gene: TRBJ1-2; v_gene: TRBV10-3; d_gene: .; CDR3nt: TGTGCCATCAGTGAGCCAACAGTACTCTATGGCTACACCTTC; CDR3aa: CAISEPTVLYGYTF
abundance: few; j_gene: TRBJ2-1; v_gene: TRBV11-2; d_gene: TRBD2; CDR3nt: TGTGCCAGCAGACGGGGACTAGCGGGCAACAATGAGCAGTTCTTC; CDR3aa: CASRRGLAGNNEQFF
abundance: .; j_gene: TRBJ2-5; v_gene: TRBV18; d_gene: TRBD2; CDR3nt: TGTGCCAGCTCACCCACTAGCGACCAAGAGACCCAGTACTTC; CDR3aa: CASSPTSDQETQYF
abundance: .; j_gene: TRBJ2-7; v_gene: TRBV2; d_gene: TRBD1; CDR3nt: TGTGCCAGCAGCCCGACAGGGGATCTCTCCTACGAGCAGTACTTC; CDR3aa: CASSPTGDLSYEQYF